This is a list of T cell receptor beta chains from one sample in a study of prognosis after radiotherapy for stage I lung cancer. TCRdb re-analysed the multiplex PCR reads in MiXCR, keeping a single row per CDR3 protein. The sample records about 34,000 distinct CDR3 sequences, approximately 32% being singletons. Specimen: PBMCs, collected before or after stereotactic body radiation therapy (not recorded which). Receptors were obtained from a donor over 45 with non-small cell lung cancer. The CDR3 runs from the conserved cysteine through the conserved F or W. The order of the fields is D gene, clone size, V gene, J gene, CDR3 protein, CDR3 DNA. A D gene is named only where the DNA matches it firmly. Size is stated for part of the rows, as once, few or many counts, or as a class when the clone is expanded.

d_gene: TRBD2
abundance: many
v_gene: TRBV20-1
j_gene: TRBJ2-5
CDR3aa: CSARDGGDGGQETQYF
CDR3nt: TGCAGTGCTAGAGATGGGGGGGACGGGGGCCAAGAGACCCAGTACTTC

d_gene: NA
abundance: many
v_gene: TRBV7-2
j_gene: TRBJ2-5
CDR3aa: CASSFSGTEETQYF
CDR3nt: TGTGCCAGCAGCTTTTCGGGGACGGAAGAGACCCAGTACTTC

d_gene: TRBD1
abundance: many
v_gene: TRBV10-3
j_gene: TRBJ2-7
CDR3aa: CAIRRDRVEEQYF
CDR3nt: TGTGCCATCAGGCGGGACAGGGTGGAAGAGCAGTACTTC

d_gene: NA
abundance: many
v_gene: TRBV3-1
j_gene: TRBJ2-1
CDR3aa: CASSQEQGGYNEQFF
CDR3nt: TGTGCCAGCAGCCAAGAACAGGGTGGATACAATGAGCAGTTCTTC

d_gene: NA
abundance: many
v_gene: TRBV10-2
j_gene: TRBJ2-7
CDR3aa: CASSTPTGKGYEQYF
CDR3nt: TGCGCCAGCAGCACCCCCACCGGAAAAGGCTACGAGCAGTACTTC

d_gene: NA
abundance: NA
v_gene: TRBV20-1
j_gene: TRBJ2-5
CDR3aa: CSARERYKETQYF
CDR3nt: TGCAGTGCTAGAGAACGGTACAAAGAGACACAGTACTTC

d_gene: NA
abundance: many
v_gene: TRBV3-2
j_gene: TRBJ1-4
CDR3aa: CASSHTRGRHHEKLFF
CDR3nt: TGTGCCAGCAGCCACACCAGGGGACGGCACCATGAAAAACTGTTTTTT

d_gene: NA
abundance: NA
v_gene: TRBV20-1
j_gene: TRBJ1-6
CDR3aa: CSARETLQGDYNSPLHF
CDR3nt: TGCAGTGCTAGAGAGACCCTCCAGGGAGACTATAATTCACCCCTCCACTTT

d_gene: NA
abundance: medium-sized
v_gene: TRBV12-3/TRBV12-4
j_gene: TRBJ1-2
CDR3aa: CASKSTGKTPGYTF
CDR3nt: TGTGCCAGCAAGTCAACAGGGAAAACGCCCGGCTACACCTTC

d_gene: NA
abundance: many
v_gene: TRBV12-3/TRBV12-4
j_gene: TRBJ1-2
CDR3aa: CASSYTNNRGYTF
CDR3nt: TGTGCCAGCAGCTACACGAACAACCGAGGCTACACCTTC

d_gene: NA
abundance: NA
v_gene: TRBV28
j_gene: TRBJ2-3
CDR3aa: CASSLVGSTDTQYF
CDR3nt: TGTGCCAGCAGTTTGGTGGGTAGCACAGATACGCAGTATTTT

d_gene: TRBD1
abundance: many
v_gene: TRBV27
j_gene: TRBJ2-1
CDR3aa: CASRRNRDSHNEQFF
CDR3nt: TGTGCCAGCAGACGCAACAGGGACAGCCACAATGAGCAGTTCTTC

d_gene: TRBD1
abundance: NA
v_gene: TRBV5-1
j_gene: TRBJ1-2
CDR3aa: CASMEGVTGGSYGYTF
CDR3nt: TGCGCCAGCATGGAGGGGGTGACAGGGGGCAGCTATGGCTACACCTTC

d_gene: NA
abundance: NA
v_gene: TRBV6-2/TRBV6-3
j_gene: TRBJ2-6
CDR3aa: CASSRKGQWALSVANVLTF
CDR3nt: TGTGCCAGCAGCCGGAAAGGACAGTGGGCTCTCTCTGTGGCCAACGTCCTGACTTTC

d_gene: TRBD2
abundance: many
v_gene: TRBV5-6
j_gene: TRBJ2-3
CDR3aa: CASSLRLAGGVDTQYF
CDR3nt: TGTGCCAGCAGCTTGAGGCTAGCGGGGGGGGTGGATACGCAGTATTTT

d_gene: TRBD2
abundance: many
v_gene: TRBV4-1
j_gene: TRBJ2-3
CDR3aa: CASSLGTRGGRTDTQYF
CDR3nt: TGCGCCAGCAGCCTCGGTACGCGGGGGGGCCGCACAGATACGCAGTATTTT

d_gene: NA
abundance: many
v_gene: TRBV3-1
j_gene: TRBJ2-3
CDR3aa: CASSQDGGVPQYF
CDR3nt: TGTGCCAGCAGCCAAGATGGCGGGGTCCCGCAGTATTTT

d_gene: NA
abundance: many
v_gene: TRBV5-5
j_gene: TRBJ1-1
CDR3aa: CASSLLQNTEAFF
CDR3nt: TGTGCCAGCAGCTTGCTCCAGAACACTGAAGCTTTCTTT

d_gene: NA
abundance: many
v_gene: TRBV12-3/TRBV12-4
j_gene: TRBJ1-1
CDR3aa: CASSLVAGWTEAFF
CDR3nt: TGTGCCAGCAGTTTAGTTGCGGGCTGGACTGAAGCTTTCTTT

d_gene: NA
abundance: many
v_gene: TRBV7-9
j_gene: TRBJ2-1
CDR3aa: CASSVRGYNEQFF
CDR3nt: TGTGCCAGCAGCGTCCGGGGCTACAATGAGCAGTTCTTC

d_gene: NA
abundance: many
v_gene: TRBV7-2
j_gene: TRBJ1-2
CDR3aa: CASSLDQNYGYTF
CDR3nt: TGTGCCAGCAGCTTAGATCAAAACTATGGCTACACCTTC

d_gene: NA
abundance: many
v_gene: TRBV28
j_gene: TRBJ1-2
CDR3aa: CASSLEGVGYGYTF
CDR3nt: TGTGCCAGCAGTTTAGAGGGTGTGGGCTATGGCTACACCTTC

d_gene: NA
abundance: NA
v_gene: TRBV6-1
j_gene: TRBJ2-7
CDR3aa: CASGEQDYYEQYF
CDR3nt: TGTGCCAGCGGCGAACAGGATTACTACGAGCAGTACTTC

d_gene: TRBD2
abundance: many
v_gene: TRBV6-1
j_gene: TRBJ2-5
CDR3aa: CASRWGGGTETQYF
CDR3nt: TGTGCCAGCAGGTGGGGCGGGGGGACGGAGACCCAGTACTTC

d_gene: TRBD2
abundance: few
v_gene: TRBV20-1
j_gene: TRBJ2-1
CDR3aa: CSALRDYPYNEQFF
CDR3nt: TGCAGTGCGCTCCGGGACTACCCCTACAATGAGCAGTTCTTC

d_gene: NA
abundance: NA
v_gene: TRBV20-1
j_gene: TRBJ1-1
CDR3aa: CSALRDPNTEAFF
CDR3nt: TGCAGTGCTCTACGGGATCCGAACACTGAAGCTTTCTTT

d_gene: NA
abundance: NA
v_gene: TRBV20-1
j_gene: TRBJ2-5
CDR3aa: CSATPQETQYF
CDR3nt: TGCAGTGCTACGCCCCAAGAGACCCAGTACTTC

d_gene: TRBD1
abundance: many
v_gene: TRBV4-3
j_gene: TRBJ2-3
CDR3aa: CASSQGTGGYSDTQYF
CDR3nt: TGCGCCAGCAGCCAAGGGACAGGTGGTTACTCGGATACGCAGTATTTT

d_gene: NA
abundance: few
v_gene: TRBV5-6
j_gene: TRBJ2-4
CDR3aa: CASSVKGVAIQYF
CDR3nt: TGTGCCAGCAGCGTGAAGGGCGTTGCCATTCAGTACTTC

d_gene: TRBD1
abundance: medium-sized
v_gene: TRBV20-1
j_gene: TRBJ1-2
CDR3aa: CSASKGQGPNYGYTF
CDR3nt: TGCAGTGCTAGTAAGGGACAGGGTCCTAACTATGGCTACACCTTC

d_gene: TRBD2
abundance: NA
v_gene: TRBV20-1
j_gene: TRBJ2-7
CDR3aa: CSAIPGTSGGYEQYF
CDR3nt: TGCAGTGCTATTCCCGGGACTAGCGGGGGTTACGAGCAGTACTTC

d_gene: NA
abundance: NA
v_gene: TRBV6-9
j_gene: TRBJ2-6
CDR3aa: CASSYGEPPMTSASNVLTF
CDR3nt: TGTGCCAGCAGTTACGGGGAACCGCCCATGACCTCTGCGTCCAACGTCCTGACTTTC

d_gene: TRBD2
abundance: many
v_gene: TRBV7-2
j_gene: TRBJ2-1
CDR3aa: CASSSRTRSNEQFF
CDR3nt: TGTGCCAGCAGCTCCAGGACTAGGAGTAATGAGCAGTTCTTC

d_gene: NA
abundance: many
v_gene: TRBV18
j_gene: TRBJ2-7
CDR3aa: CASSPGPGTYEQYF
CDR3nt: TGTGCCAGCTCTCCAGGACCCGGGACGTACGAGCAGTACTTC

d_gene: TRBD1
abundance: NA
v_gene: TRBV5-5
j_gene: TRBJ1-1
CDR3aa: CASSFGYTGGPEAFF
CDR3nt: TGTGCCAGCAGCTTCGGGTATACAGGGGGCCCTGAAGCTTTCTTT

d_gene: NA
abundance: many
v_gene: TRBV14
j_gene: TRBJ1-1
CDR3aa: CASSQETGNTEAFF
CDR3nt: TGTGCCAGCAGCCAAGAGACCGGGAACACTGAAGCTTTCTTT

d_gene: NA
abundance: NA
v_gene: TRBV6-2/TRBV6-3
j_gene: TRBJ2-2
CDR3aa: CASSPQVLTWELFF
CDR3nt: TGCGCCAGCAGTCCCCAGGTTCTCACCTGGGAGCTGTTTTTT

d_gene: NA
abundance: many
v_gene: TRBV20-1
j_gene: TRBJ1-6
CDR3aa: CSARDPPSYNSPLHF
CDR3nt: TGCAGTGCTAGAGATCCGCCCTCCTATAATTCACCCCTCCACTTT

d_gene: NA
abundance: NA
v_gene: TRBV12-3/TRBV12-4
j_gene: TRBJ2-3
CDR3aa: CASSLLGREGDTQYF
CDR3nt: TGTGCCAGCAGTTTGTTGGGAAGAGAGGGAGATACGCAGTATTTT

d_gene: TRBD2
abundance: many
v_gene: TRBV6-2/TRBV6-3
j_gene: TRBJ2-7
CDR3aa: CASSLAGGHSYEQYF
CDR3nt: TGTGCCAGCAGTTTAGCGGGGGGCCACTCCTACGAGCAGTACTTC

d_gene: NA
abundance: many
v_gene: TRBV7-9
j_gene: TRBJ1-2
CDR3aa: CASSIQGGYGYTF
CDR3nt: TGTGCCAGCAGTATACAGGGTGGCTATGGCTACACCTTC

d_gene: NA
abundance: medium-sized
v_gene: TRBV12-3/TRBV12-4
j_gene: TRBJ2-2
CDR3aa: CASRPWGSAGELFF
CDR3nt: TGTGCCAGCAGACCCTGGGGAAGCGCCGGGGAGCTGTTTTTT

d_gene: NA
abundance: once
v_gene: TRBV28
j_gene: TRBJ2-3
CDR3aa: CASSHGPDTDTQYF
CDR3nt: TGTGCCAGCAGCCATGGACCTGACACAGATACGCAGTATTTT

d_gene: TRBD1
abundance: NA
v_gene: TRBV4-2
j_gene: TRBJ2-7
CDR3aa: CAISRMPPDRGDEQYF
CDR3nt: TGTGCCATCAGCCGGATGCCCCCGGACAGGGGTGACGAGCAGTACTTC

d_gene: NA
abundance: many
v_gene: TRBV4-1
j_gene: TRBJ2-3
CDR3aa: CASSQDEASAQYF
CDR3nt: TGCGCCAGCAGCCAAGATGAAGCGTCGGCGCAGTATTTT

d_gene: NA
abundance: many
v_gene: TRBV20-1
j_gene: TRBJ1-6
CDR3aa: CSARTEYNSPLHF
CDR3nt: TGCAGTGCTCGGACAGAGTATAATTCACCCCTCCACTTT

d_gene: NA
abundance: many
v_gene: TRBV12-3/TRBV12-4
j_gene: TRBJ1-5
CDR3aa: CASSLASFGSNQPQHF
CDR3nt: TGTGCCAGCAGTTTAGCAAGCTTCGGTAGCAATCAGCCCCAGCATTTT

d_gene: TRBD1
abundance: many
v_gene: TRBV11-2
j_gene: TRBJ2-5
CDR3aa: CASSMGQIQETQYF
CDR3nt: TGTGCCAGCAGCATGGGACAGATACAAGAGACCCAGTACTTC

d_gene: NA
abundance: NA
v_gene: TRBV30
j_gene: TRBJ1-1
CDR3aa: CAWSVGGTNTEAFF
CDR3nt: TGTGCCTGGAGTGTAGGGGGGACGAACACTGAAGCTTTCTTT

d_gene: NA
abundance: many
v_gene: TRBV7-9
j_gene: TRBJ1-1
CDR3aa: CASSRGNTEAFF
CDR3nt: TGTGCCAGCAGCCGCGGGAACACTGAAGCTTTCTTT